These 5 T cell receptor beta chains were sequenced from one sample in a study of T cells after posttransplantation cyclophosphamide. A marrow graft followed busulfan-fludarabine conditioning, with cyclophosphamide on days +3 and +4. Generated by immunoSEQ multiplex PCR, the TCRdb table keeps only in-frame clones and is missing some. The repertoire holds under 50,000 clones, with about nine tenths as singletons. The source was PBMCs, collected roughly 60 days after allogeneic stem cell transplant with posttransplant cyclophosphamide. The receptors were gathered from a male patient aged 55 to 70 who received an allogeneic stem cell transplant from a related donor and was CMV-positive. Some of the T cells might come from the graft donor.

As regards this clone: Other nucleotide sequences from this sample produce the same CDR3. V usage is TRBV30 and J usage is TRBJ1-1, with a possible D match to TRBD1 (5 bases). The CDR3 runs to 13 residues. V was clipped by 0 bases and J by 1 base, with 6 bases between them. Germline values: CDR1 GTSNPN, CDR2 SVGIG (reference sequence). The CDR3, as DNA: TGTGCCTGGAGTGTGGGGGGGAACACTGAAGCTTTCTTT. Translated: CAWSVGGNTEAFF.

The V gene is TRBV27, the J gene TRBJ1-2, with D possibly being TRBD1 (6 bases). Trimming stripped 3 bases from V and 4 bases from J, with 9 bases between. CDR3 length equals 13 residues. Germline CDR1 and CDR2: MNHEY and SMNVEV (reference sequence). The CDR3: CASSFPGAYGYTF. The CDR3 DNA follows: TGTGCCAGCAGTTTCCCAGGGGCCTATGGCTACACCTTC.

This chain's CDR3 is CASSPGGRPANTGELFF. As DNA, the CDR3 is TGTGCCAGCAGCCCTGGAGGCAGACCCGCGAACACCGGGGAGCTGTTTTTT. The gene calls are TRBV5-4 and TRBJ2-2; possible D gene TRBD2, 5 bases. The CDR3 is 17 residues long. Germline loops: CDR1 SGHNT, CDR2 YYREEE (reference sequence). V dropped 4 bases and J dropped 0 bases, with 16 bases sitting between them. Looking up the rest from reference TRBV5-4 and TRBJ2-2 gives the full variable domain: ETGVTQSPTHLIKTRGQQVTLRCSSQSGHNTVSWYQQALGQGPQFIFQYYREEENGRGNFPPRFSGLQFPNYSSELNVNALELDDSALYLCASSPGGRPANTGELFFGEGSRLTVL.

V is TRBV11-2 and J is TRBJ2-5, with 7 bases matching TRBD1. This CDR3 region has 15 residues. The germline V gene encodes CDR1 SGHAT and CDR2 FQNNGV. V dropped 5 bases and J dropped 0; count of bases not matched to a gene: 6. Written as DNA, the CDR3 is TGTGCCAGCAGCCCAGGACAGGATAACCAAGAGACCCAGTACTTC. Translating gives CASSPGQDNQETQYF. Full variable domain (remainder filled in from reference TRBV11-2 and TRBJ2-5): EAGVAQSPRYKIIEKRQSVAFWCNPISGHATLYWYQQILGQGPKLLIQFQNNGVVDDSQLPKDRFSAERLKGVDSTLKIQPAKLEDSAVYLCASSPGQDNQETQYFGPGTRLLVL.

V and J are TRBV5-6 and TRBJ2-5; tentatively, D is TRBD2 (6 bases). V was clipped by 5 bases and J by 5 bases, with 16 bases between them. This CDR3 has 14 amino acids. In germline, CDR1 is SGHDT, CDR2 YYEEEE. This CDR3 reads CASRTMGGLETQYF. Here the CDR3 DNA reads TGTGCCAGCAGGACCATGGGGGGTTTGGAGACCCAGTACTTC. Looking up the rest from reference TRBV5-6 and TRBJ2-5 gives the full variable domain: DAGVTQSPTHLIKTRGQQVTLRCSPKSGHDTVSWYQQALGQGPQFIFQYYEEEERQRGNFPDRFSGHQFPNYSSELNVNALLLGDSALYLCASRTMGGLETQYFGPGTRLLVL.